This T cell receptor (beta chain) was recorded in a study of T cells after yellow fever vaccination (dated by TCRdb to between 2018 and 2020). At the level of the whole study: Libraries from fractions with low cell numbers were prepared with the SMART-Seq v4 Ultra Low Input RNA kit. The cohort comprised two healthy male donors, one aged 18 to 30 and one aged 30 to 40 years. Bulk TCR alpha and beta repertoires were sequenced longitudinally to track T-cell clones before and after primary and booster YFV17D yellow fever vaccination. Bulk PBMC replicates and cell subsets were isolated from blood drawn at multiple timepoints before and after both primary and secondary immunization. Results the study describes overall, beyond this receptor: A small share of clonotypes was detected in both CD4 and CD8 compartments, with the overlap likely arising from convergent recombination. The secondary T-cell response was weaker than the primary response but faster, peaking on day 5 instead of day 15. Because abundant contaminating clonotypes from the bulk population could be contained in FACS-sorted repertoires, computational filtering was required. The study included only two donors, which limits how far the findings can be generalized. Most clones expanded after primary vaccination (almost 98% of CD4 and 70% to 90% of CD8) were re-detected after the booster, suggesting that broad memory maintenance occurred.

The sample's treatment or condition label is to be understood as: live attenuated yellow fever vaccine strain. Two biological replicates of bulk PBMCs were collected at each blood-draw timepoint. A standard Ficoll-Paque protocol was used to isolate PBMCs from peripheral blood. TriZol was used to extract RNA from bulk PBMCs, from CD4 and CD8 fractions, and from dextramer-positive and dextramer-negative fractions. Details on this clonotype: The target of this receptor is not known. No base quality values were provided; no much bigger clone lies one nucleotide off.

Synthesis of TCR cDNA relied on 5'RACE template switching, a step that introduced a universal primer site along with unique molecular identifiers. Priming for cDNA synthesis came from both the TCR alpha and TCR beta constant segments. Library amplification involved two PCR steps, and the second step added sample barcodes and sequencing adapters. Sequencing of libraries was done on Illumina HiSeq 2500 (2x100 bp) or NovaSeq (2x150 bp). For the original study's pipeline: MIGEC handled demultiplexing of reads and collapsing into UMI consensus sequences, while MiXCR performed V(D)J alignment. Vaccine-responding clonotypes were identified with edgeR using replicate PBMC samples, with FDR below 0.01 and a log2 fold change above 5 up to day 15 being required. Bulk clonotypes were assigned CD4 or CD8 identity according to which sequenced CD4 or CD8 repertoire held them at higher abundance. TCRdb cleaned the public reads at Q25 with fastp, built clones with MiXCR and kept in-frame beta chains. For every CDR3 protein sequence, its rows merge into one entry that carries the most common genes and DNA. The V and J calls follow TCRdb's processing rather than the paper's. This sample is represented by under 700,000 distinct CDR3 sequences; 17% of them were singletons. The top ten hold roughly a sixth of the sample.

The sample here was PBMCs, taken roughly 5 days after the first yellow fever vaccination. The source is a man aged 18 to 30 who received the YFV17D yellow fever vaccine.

The DNA sequence is TGCAGTGCTAGAGATGGGACAGGGGGCGCTTATGGCTACACCTTC. This encodes CSARDGTGGAYGYTF. The sequence links TRBV20-1 to TRBJ1-2, with 12 central nucleotides matching TRBD1. Germline trimming amounts to 0 bases on V and 5 bases on J, with 4 as the count of junction bases outside the gene matches. The CDR3 contains 15 residues, cysteine and phenylalanine counted. Kept here is only the CDR3 DNA, which spans 45 bases and is read in frame from base 1. In the germline V gene (reference sequence), CDR1 corresponds to DFQATT and CDR2 to SNEGSKA.